The sequence of this T cell receptor (beta chain) was determined in a study of beta chain features in type 1 diabetes. The sequenced template was cDNA made from the entire isolated RNA. Clones were sequenced by immunoSEQ multiplex PCR, and TCRdb holds only the in-frame ones, with some missing. The sample lists hundreds of thousands of clones; 7% to 9% were seen once. The CDR3 has 15 amino acids. The germline V gene encodes CDR1 SGHAT and CDR2 FQNNGV. With 5 bases removed from V and 4 bases from J, the gap between germline ends came to 14 bases. General study points: Lower insertion and higher deletion counts appeared at VDJ junctions in type 1 diabetes patients.

This clone was recorded a few times. Its antigen is unidentified. This rearrangement joins TRBV11-2 to TRBJ2-2; no clear D. The specimen was central memory CD4+ T cells from blood. The TCR sequence derives from a woman younger than 35 in good health. CDR3 in amino acids: CASSLSPQLTGELFF. The CDR3 nucleotides read TGTGCCAGCAGCCTTAGTCCCCAGCTCACCGGGGAGCTGTTTTTT.